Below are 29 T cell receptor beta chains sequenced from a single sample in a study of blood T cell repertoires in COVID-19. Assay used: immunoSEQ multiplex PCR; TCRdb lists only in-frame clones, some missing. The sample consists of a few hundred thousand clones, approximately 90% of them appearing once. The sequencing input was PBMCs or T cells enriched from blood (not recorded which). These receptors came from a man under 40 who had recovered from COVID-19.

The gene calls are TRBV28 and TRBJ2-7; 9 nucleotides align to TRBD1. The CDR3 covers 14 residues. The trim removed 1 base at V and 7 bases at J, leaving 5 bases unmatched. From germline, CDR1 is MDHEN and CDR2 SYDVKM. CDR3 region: CASSLLQGAGEQYF. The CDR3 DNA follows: TGTGCCAGCAGTTTATTACAGGGGGCGGGTGAGCAGTACTTC.

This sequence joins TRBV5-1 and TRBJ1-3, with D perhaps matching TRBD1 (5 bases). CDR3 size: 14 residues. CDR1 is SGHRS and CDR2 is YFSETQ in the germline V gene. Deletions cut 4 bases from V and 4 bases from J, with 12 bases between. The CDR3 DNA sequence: TGCGCCAGCAGCCCGGACGGGGGAGGAAACACCATATATTTT. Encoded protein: CASSPDGGGNTIYF.

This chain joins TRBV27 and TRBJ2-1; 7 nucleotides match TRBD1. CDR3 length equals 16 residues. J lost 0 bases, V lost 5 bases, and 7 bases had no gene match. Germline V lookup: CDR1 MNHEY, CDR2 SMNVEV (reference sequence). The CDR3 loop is CASSRLQGSSYNEQFF. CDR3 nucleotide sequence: TGTGCCAGCAGTCGGTTACAGGGGAGCTCCTACAATGAGCAGTTCTTC.

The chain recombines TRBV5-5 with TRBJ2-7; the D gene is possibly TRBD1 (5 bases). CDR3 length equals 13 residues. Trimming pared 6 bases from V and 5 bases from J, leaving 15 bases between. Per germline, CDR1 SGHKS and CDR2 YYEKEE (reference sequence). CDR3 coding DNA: TGTGCCAGCACCCTACCCAGGGCCGACGAGCAGTACTTC. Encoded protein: CASTLPRADEQYF.

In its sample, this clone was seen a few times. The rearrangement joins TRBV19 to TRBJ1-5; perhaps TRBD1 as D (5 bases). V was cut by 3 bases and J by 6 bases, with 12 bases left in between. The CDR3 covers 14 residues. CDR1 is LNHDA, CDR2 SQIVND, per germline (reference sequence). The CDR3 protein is CASSMVGEGQPQHF. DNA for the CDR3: TGTGCCAGTAGTATGGTAGGGGAGGGTCAGCCCCAGCATTTT.

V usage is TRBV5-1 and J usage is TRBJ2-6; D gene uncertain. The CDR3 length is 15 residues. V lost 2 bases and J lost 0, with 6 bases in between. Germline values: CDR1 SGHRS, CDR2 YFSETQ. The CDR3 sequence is CASSFGPSGANVLTF. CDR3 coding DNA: TGCGCCAGCAGCTTTGGGCCCTCTGGGGCCAACGTCCTGACTTTC.

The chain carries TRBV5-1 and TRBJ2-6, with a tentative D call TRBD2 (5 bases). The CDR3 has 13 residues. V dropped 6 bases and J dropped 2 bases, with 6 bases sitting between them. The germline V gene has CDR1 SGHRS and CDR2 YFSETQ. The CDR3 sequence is CASTGTGANVLTF. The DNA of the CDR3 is TGCGCCAGCACGGGGACTGGGGCCAACGTCCTGACTTTC. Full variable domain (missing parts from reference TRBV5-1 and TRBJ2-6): KAGVTQTPRYLIKTRGQQVTLSCSPISGHRSVSWYQQTPGQGLQFLFEYFSETQRNKGNFPGRFSGRQFSNSRSEMNVSTLELGDSALYLCASTGTGANVLTFGAGSRLTVL.

The CDR3 here is CASSYTSGSAPQHF. The CDR3 DNA reads as TGTGCCAGCAGTTATACGTCAGGGTCGGCGCCCCAGCATTTT. The V gene is TRBV6-6, the J gene TRBJ1-5, with a possible D match to TRBD1 (5 bases). The length of the CDR3 is 14 residues. Trimming stripped 3 bases from V and 9 bases from J, with 15 bases between. Germline assignment: CDR1 MNHNY and CDR2 SVGAGI (reference sequence).

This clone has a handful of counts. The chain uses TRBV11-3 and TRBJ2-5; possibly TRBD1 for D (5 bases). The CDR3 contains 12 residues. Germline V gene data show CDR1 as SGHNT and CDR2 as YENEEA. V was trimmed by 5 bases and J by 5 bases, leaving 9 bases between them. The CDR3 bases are TGTGCCAGCAGCCGTGGGGCTGAGACCCAGTACTTC. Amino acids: CASSRGAETQYF.

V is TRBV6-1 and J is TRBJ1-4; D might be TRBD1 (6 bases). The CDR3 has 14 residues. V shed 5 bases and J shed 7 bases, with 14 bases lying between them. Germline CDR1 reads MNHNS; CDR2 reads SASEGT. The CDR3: CASSSLQGGEKLFF. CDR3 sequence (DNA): TGTGCCAGCAGTTCGCTACAGGGCGGTGAAAAACTGTTTTTT.

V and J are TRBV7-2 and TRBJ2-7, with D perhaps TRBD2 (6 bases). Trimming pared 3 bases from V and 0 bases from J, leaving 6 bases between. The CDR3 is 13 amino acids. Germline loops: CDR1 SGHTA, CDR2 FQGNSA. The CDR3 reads CASSLTSSYEQYF. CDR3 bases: TGTGCCAGCAGCTTGACTAGCTCCTACGAGCAGTACTTC.

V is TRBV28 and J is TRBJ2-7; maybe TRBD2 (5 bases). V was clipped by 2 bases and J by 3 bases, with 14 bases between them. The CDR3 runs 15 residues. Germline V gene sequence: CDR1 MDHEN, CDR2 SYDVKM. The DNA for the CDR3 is TGTGCCAGCAGTTTAGCGACTAAAACCTTCTACGAGCAGTACTTC. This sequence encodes CASSLATKTFYEQYF.

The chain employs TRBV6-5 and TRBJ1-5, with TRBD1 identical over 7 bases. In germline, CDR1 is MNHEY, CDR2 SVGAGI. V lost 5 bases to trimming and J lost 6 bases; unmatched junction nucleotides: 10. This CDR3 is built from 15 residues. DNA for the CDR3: TGTGCCAGCAGTAGACAGGGAAGATGGGGTCAGCCCCAGCATTTT. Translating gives CASSRQGRWGQPQHF.

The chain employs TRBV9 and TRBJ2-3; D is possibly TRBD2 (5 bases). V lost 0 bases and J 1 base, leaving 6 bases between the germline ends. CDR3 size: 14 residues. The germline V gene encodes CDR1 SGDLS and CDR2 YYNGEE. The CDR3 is CASSVGSGTDTQYF. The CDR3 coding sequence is TGTGCCAGCAGCGTAGGTAGCGGCACAGATACGCAGTATTTT. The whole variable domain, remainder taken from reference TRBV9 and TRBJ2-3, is DSGVTQTPKHLITATGQRVTLRCSPRSGDLSVYWYQQSLDQGLQFLIQYYNGEERAKGNILERFSAQQFPDLHSELNLSSLELGDSALYFCASSVGSGTDTQYFGPGTRLTVL.

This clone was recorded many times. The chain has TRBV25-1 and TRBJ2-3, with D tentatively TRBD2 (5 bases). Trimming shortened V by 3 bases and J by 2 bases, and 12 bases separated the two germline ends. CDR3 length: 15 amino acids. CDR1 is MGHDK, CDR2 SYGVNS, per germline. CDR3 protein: CASSDASRYTDTQYF. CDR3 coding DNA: TGTGCCAGCAGTGACGCTAGCCGATACACAGATACGCAGTATTTT.

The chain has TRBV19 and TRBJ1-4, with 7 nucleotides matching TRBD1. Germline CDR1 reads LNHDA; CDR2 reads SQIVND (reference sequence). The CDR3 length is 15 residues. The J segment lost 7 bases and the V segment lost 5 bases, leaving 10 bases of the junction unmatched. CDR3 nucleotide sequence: TGTGCCAGTAGTGGGCCCGGACAGGTTTTTGAAAAACTGTTTTTT. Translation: CASSGPGQVFEKLFF.

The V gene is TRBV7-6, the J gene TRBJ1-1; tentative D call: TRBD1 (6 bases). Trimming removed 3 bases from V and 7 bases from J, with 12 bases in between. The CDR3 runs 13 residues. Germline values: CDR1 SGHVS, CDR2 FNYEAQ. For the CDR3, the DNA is TGTGCCAGCAGCTTTACAGGGTTGGGTGAAGCTTTCTTT. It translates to CASSFTGLGEAFF.

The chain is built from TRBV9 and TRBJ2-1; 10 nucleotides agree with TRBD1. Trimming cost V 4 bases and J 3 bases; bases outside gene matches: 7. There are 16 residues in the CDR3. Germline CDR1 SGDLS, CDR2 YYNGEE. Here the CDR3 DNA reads TGTGCCAGCAGCATACACCGGGACAGGGGCTACAATGAGCAGTTCTTC. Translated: CASSIHRDRGYNEQFF.

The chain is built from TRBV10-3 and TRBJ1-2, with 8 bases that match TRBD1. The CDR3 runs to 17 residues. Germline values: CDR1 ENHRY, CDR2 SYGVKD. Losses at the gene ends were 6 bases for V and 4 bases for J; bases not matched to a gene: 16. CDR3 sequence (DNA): TGTGCCATCAGAGAAGTAAACAGGGGGGGCCTATCCTATGGCTACACCTTC. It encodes CAIREVNRGGLSYGYTF.

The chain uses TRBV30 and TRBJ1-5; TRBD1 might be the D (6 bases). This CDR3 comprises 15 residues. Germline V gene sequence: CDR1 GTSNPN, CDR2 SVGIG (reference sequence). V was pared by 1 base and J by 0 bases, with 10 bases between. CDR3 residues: CAWSGTAYSNQPQHF. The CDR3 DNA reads TGTGCCTGGAGTGGGACAGCTTATAGCAATCAGCCCCAGCATTTT.

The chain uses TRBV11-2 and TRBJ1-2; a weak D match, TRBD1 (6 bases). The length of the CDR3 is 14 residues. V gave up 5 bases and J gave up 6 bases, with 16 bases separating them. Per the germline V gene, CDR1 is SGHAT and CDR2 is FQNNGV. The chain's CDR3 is CASSALQGVDGYTF. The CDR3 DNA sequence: TGTGCCAGCAGCGCTCTACAGGGTGTTGATGGCTACACCTTC.

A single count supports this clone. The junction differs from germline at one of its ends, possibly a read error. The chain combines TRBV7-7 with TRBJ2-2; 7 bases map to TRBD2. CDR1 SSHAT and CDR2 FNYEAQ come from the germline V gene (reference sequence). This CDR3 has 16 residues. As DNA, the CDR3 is TGTGCTAGCAGCTTAGCAAGCGGGGCAAACACCGGGGAGCTGTTTTTT. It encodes CASSLASGANTGELFF. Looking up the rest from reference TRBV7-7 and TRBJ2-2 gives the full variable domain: GAGVSQSPRYKVTKRGQDVTLRCDPISSHATLYWYQQALGQGPEFLTYFNYEAQPDKSGLPSDRFSAERPEGSISTLTIQRTEQRDSAMYRCASSLASGANTGELFFGEGSRLTVL.

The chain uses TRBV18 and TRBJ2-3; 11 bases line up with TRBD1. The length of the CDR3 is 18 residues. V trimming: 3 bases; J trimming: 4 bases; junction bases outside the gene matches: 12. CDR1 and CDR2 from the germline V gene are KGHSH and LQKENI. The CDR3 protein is CASSPHRPGQGVSDTQYF. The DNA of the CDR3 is TGTGCCAGCTCACCCCACCGTCCGGGACAGGGGGTTTCAGATACGCAGTATTTT.

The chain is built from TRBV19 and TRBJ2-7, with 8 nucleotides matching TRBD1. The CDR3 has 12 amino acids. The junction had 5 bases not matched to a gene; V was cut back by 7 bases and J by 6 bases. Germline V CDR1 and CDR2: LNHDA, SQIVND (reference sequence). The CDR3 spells CASKGTGSEQYF. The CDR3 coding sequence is TGTGCCAGTAAGGGGACAGGCAGCGAGCAGTACTTC.

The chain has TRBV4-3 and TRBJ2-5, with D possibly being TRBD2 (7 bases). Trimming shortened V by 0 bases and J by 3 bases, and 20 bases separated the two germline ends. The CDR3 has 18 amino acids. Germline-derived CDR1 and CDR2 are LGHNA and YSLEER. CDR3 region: CASSQEKAGAFGEETQYF. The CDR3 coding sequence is TGCGCCAGCAGCCAAGAGAAGGCGGGGGCTTTCGGGGAAGAGACCCAGTACTTC.

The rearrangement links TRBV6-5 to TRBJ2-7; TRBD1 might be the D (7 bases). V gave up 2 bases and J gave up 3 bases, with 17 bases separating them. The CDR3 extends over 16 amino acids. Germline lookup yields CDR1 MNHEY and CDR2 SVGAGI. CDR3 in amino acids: CASSYRQGGNGYEQYF. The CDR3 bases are TGTGCCAGCAGTTACCGTCAGGGGGGCAATGGCTACGAGCAGTACTTC.

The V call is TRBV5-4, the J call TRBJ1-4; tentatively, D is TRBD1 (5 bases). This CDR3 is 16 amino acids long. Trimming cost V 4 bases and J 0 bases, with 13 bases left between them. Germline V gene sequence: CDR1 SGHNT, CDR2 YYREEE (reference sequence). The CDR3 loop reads CASSHRWGATNEKLFF. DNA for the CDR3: TGTGCCAGCAGCCACAGGTGGGGTGCAACTAATGAAAAACTGTTTTTT.

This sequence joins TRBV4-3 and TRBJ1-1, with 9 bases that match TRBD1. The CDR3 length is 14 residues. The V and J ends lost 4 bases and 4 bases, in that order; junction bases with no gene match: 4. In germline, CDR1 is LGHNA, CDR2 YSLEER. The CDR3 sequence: CASSLGQGFTEAFF. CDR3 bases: TGCGCCAGCAGCCTAGGACAGGGGTTCACTGAAGCTTTCTTT.

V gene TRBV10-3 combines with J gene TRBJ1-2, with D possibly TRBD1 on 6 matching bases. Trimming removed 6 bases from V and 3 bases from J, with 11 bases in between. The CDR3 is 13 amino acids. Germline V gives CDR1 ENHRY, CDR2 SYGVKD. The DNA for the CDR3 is TGTGCCATCAGCCAGGGGTTTGACTATGGCTACACCTTC. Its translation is CAISQGFDYGYTF.